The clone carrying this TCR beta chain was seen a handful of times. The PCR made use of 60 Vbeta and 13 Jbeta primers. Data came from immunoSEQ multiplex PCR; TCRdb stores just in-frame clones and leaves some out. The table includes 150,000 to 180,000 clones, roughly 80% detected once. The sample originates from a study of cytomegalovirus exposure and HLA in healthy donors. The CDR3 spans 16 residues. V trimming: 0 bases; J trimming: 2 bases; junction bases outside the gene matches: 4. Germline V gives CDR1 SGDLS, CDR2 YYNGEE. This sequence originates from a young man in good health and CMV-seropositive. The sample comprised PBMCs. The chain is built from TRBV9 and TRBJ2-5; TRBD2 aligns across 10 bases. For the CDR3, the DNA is TGTGCCAGCAGCGTAGATGGTAGCGGGAGGCAAGAGACCCAGTACTTC. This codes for CASSVDGSGRQETQYF.